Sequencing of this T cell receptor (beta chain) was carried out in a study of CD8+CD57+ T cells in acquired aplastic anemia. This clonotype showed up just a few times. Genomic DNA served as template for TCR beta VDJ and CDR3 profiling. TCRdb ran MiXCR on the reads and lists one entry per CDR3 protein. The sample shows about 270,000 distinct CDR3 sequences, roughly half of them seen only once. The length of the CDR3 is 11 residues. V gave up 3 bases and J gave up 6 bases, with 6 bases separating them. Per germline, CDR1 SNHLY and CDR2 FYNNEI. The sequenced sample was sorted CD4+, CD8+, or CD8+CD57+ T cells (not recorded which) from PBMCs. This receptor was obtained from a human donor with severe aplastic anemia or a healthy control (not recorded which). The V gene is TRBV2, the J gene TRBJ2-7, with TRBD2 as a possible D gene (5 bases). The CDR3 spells CASSDEGEQYF. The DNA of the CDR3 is TGTGCCAGCAGTGATGAGGGCGAGCAGTACTTC. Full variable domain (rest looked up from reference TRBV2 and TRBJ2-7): EPEVTQTPSHQVTQMGQEVILRCVPISNHLYFYWYRQILGQKVEFLVSFYNNEISEKSEIFDDQFSVERPDGSNFTLKIRSTKLEDSAMYFCASSDEGEQYFGPGTRLTVT.